The T cell receptor beta chain described here comes from a study of cytomegalovirus exposure and HLA in healthy donors. General study points: The authors later found HLA-associated TCR beta chains more clonally expanded than equally common others. What a later analysis showed was that several of the most significant clusters appeared linked to common viral pathogens. A previous analysis found most TCR beta V segments productive roughly 87% or roughly 30% of the time.

Notes on this clone: Its target is not known.

A multiplex PCR was run with 60 Vbeta primers and 13 Jbeta primers. Produced via immunoSEQ multiplex PCR; TCRdb's table is partial and in-frame only. The sample contains 100,000 to 140,000 clones, about four fifths of which appear only once. This CDR3 region has 13 residues. Germline-derived CDR1 and CDR2 are GTSNPN and SVGIG (reference sequence). Trimming pared 1 base from V and 5 bases from J, leaving 8 bases between. The rearrangement joins TRBV30 to TRBJ1-4; D is unresolved. The TCR sequence derives from a man aged 30-40 years in good health and CMV-seropositive. The specimen was PBMCs. The CDR3 protein is CAWSGRRNEKLFF. In nucleotides, the CDR3 is TGTGCCTGGAGTGGCAGGAGGAATGAAAAACTGTTTTTT. Complete variable domain (other parts from reference TRBV30 and TRBJ1-4): SQTIHQWPATLVQPVGSPLSLECTVEGTSNPNLYWYRQAAGRGLQLLFYSVGIGQISSEVPQNLSASRPQDRQFILSSKKLLLSDSGFYLCAWSGRRNEKLFFGSGTQLSVL.